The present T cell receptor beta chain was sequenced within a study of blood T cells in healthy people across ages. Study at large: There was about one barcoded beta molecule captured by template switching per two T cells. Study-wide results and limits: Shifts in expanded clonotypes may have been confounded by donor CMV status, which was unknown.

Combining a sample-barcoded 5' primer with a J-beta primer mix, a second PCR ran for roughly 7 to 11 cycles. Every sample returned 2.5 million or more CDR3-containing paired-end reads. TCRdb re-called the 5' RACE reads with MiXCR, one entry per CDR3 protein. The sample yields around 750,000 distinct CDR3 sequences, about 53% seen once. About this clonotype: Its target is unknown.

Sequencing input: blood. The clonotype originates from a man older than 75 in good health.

The CDR3 reads CASSFGGGRAYEQYF. In DNA form, the CDR3 reads TGTGCCAGCAGTTTCGGAGGCGGGAGGGCGTACGAGCAGTACTTC. The V gene is TRBV12-3 or TRBV12-4, the J gene TRBJ2-7, with 9 bases matching TRBD2. With 3 bases clipped from V and 4 bases from J, the junction kept 7 bases outside the gene matches. The length of the CDR3 is 15 residues.